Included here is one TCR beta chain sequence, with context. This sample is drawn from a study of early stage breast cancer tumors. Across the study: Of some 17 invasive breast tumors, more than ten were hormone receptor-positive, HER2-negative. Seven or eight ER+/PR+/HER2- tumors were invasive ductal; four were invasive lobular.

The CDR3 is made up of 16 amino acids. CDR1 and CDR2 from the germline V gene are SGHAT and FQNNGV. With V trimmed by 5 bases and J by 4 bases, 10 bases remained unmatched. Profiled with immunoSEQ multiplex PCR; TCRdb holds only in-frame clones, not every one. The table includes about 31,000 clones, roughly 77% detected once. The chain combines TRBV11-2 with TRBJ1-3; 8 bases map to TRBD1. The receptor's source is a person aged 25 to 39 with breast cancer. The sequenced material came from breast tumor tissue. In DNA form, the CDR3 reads TGTGCCAGCAGCCCTTCTTGGACAGGGCCAGGAAACACCATATATTTT. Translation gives CASSPSWTGPGNTIYF. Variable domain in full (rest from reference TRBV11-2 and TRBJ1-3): EAGVAQSPRYKIIEKRQSVAFWCNPISGHATLYWYQQILGQGPKLLIQFQNNGVVDDSQLPKDRFSAERLKGVDSTLKIQPAKLEDSAVYLCASSPSWTGPGNTIYFGEGSWLTVV.